This is a list of T cell receptor beta chains from one sample in a study of STAT5B mutations in CD4+ large granular lymphocyte leukemia. Libraries were prepared by immunoSEQ multiplex PCR; TCRdb keeps only in-frame clonotypes and omits some of them. The sample shows tens of thousands of clones, about 79% of them seen only once. The material sequenced was CD4+ T cells from blood buffy coats. All receptors derive from a human donor in good health. Each CDR3 is given with its conserved first and last residue. Fields, in order: clone size, V gene, J gene, D gene, CDR3 protein, CDR3 DNA. D genes are given only for firm matches. Clone size is stated in some rows and not others, as once, few, many or a class when expanded.

abundance: NA
v_gene: TRBV5-1
j_gene: TRBJ2-7
d_gene: TRBD2
CDR3aa: CASSLGLAGDSNF
CDR3nt: TGCGCCAGCAGCTTGGGTCTAGCGGGAGATTCGAACTTC

abundance: NA
v_gene: TRBV18
j_gene: TRBJ2-5
d_gene: NA
CDR3aa: CASSRGTAGETQYF
CDR3nt: TGTGCCAGCTCACGAGGGACGGCCGGAGAGACCCAGTACTTC

abundance: NA
v_gene: TRBV6-6
j_gene: TRBJ1-2
d_gene: NA
CDR3aa: CASSYGTATNYGYTF
CDR3nt: TGTGCCAGCAGTTACGGGACTGCTACTAACTATGGCTACACCTTC

abundance: NA
v_gene: TRBV29-1
j_gene: TRBJ1-2
d_gene: TRBD1
CDR3aa: CSARDRTLVGYTF
CDR3nt: TGCAGCGCCAGGGACAGGACCCTCGTCGGCTACACCTTC

abundance: once
v_gene: TRBV19
j_gene: TRBJ1-4
d_gene: NA
CDR3aa: CASSIVVEEKLFF
CDR3nt: TGTGCCAGTAGTATAGTGGTGGAGGAAAAACTGTTTTTT

abundance: NA
v_gene: TRBV5-1
j_gene: TRBJ1-2
d_gene: NA
CDR3aa: CASSSSGTGNYGYTF
CDR3nt: TGCGCCAGCAGCTCATCCGGGACCGGTAACTATGGCTACACCTTC

abundance: NA
v_gene: TRBV5-1
j_gene: TRBJ1-5
d_gene: NA
CDR3aa: CASSLEPTQPQHF
CDR3nt: TGCGCCAGCAGCTTGGAGCCCACTCAGCCCCAGCATTTT

abundance: NA
v_gene: TRBV5-5
j_gene: TRBJ1-4
d_gene: NA
CDR3aa: CASSSLGGRVEKLFF
CDR3nt: TGTGCCAGCAGCTCGTTGGGGGGTCGGGTTGAAAAACTGTTTTTT

abundance: NA
v_gene: TRBV21-1
j_gene: TRBJ1-1
d_gene: NA
CDR3aa: CASSGLGTGYTEAFF
CDR3nt: TGTGCCAGCAGCGGCCTTGGGACAGGTTACACTGAAGCTTTCTTT

abundance: once
v_gene: TRBV12-5
j_gene: TRBJ2-5
d_gene: TRBD2
CDR3aa: CASSGGGAYQETQYF
CDR3nt: TGTGCTAGCAGCGGGGGCGGGGCATACCAAGAGACCCAGTACTTC

abundance: NA
v_gene: TRBV19
j_gene: TRBJ2-1
d_gene: NA
CDR3aa: CASSIDGLPYPNEQFF
CDR3nt: TGTGCCAGTAGTATAGACGGACTCCCGTACCCTAATGAGCAGTTCTTC

abundance: NA
v_gene: TRBV7-2
j_gene: TRBJ2-3
d_gene: NA
CDR3aa: CASSPVNLVGTDTQYF
CDR3nt: TGTGCCAGCAGCCCCGTAAACCTCGTAGGCACAGATACGCAGTATTTT

abundance: NA
v_gene: TRBV10-2
j_gene: TRBJ1-5
d_gene: NA
CDR3aa: CASSEEGGNQPQHF
CDR3nt: TGCGCCAGCAGTGAGGAGGGGGGCAATCAGCCCCAGCATTTT

abundance: NA
v_gene: TRBV9
j_gene: TRBJ2-2
d_gene: NA
CDR3aa: CASSESHRDKDTGELFF
CDR3nt: TGTGCCAGCAGCGAGAGCCACCGGGACAAGGACACCGGGGAGCTGTTTTTT

abundance: NA
v_gene: TRBV19
j_gene: TRBJ1-5
d_gene: NA
CDR3aa: CASSPISNQPQHF
CDR3nt: TGTGCCAGTAGCCCTATTAGCAATCAGCCCCAGCATTTT

abundance: NA
v_gene: TRBV18
j_gene: TRBJ1-5
d_gene: TRBD1
CDR3aa: CASSPDRAQPQHF
CDR3nt: TGTGCCAGCTCACCGGACAGGGCGCAGCCCCAGCATTTT

abundance: NA
v_gene: TRBV9
j_gene: TRBJ1-6
d_gene: NA
CDR3aa: CASSTQTNSPLHF
CDR3nt: TGTGCCAGCAGCACACAGACTAATTCACCCCTCCACTTT

abundance: NA
v_gene: TRBV6-1
j_gene: TRBJ2-3
d_gene: TRBD1
CDR3aa: CASSDDRDSNTDTQYF
CDR3nt: TGTGCCAGCAGTGACGACCGGGACAGCAACACAGATACGCAGTATTTT

abundance: NA
v_gene: TRBV11-2
j_gene: TRBJ1-2
d_gene: TRBD1
CDR3aa: CASSSTPGQGINYGYTF
CDR3nt: TGTGCCAGCAGCTCCACACCGGGACAGGGGATAAACTATGGCTACACCTTC

abundance: NA
v_gene: TRBV6-1
j_gene: TRBJ1-6
d_gene: NA
CDR3aa: CASIEGQPNSPLHF
CDR3nt: TGTGCCAGCATAGAAGGGCAGCCTAATTCACCCCTCCACTTT

abundance: NA
v_gene: TRBV29-1
j_gene: TRBJ1-2
d_gene: NA
CDR3aa: CSVEANYGYTF
CDR3nt: TGCAGCGTTGAAGCTAACTATGGCTACACCTTC

abundance: NA
v_gene: TRBV5-1
j_gene: TRBJ2-3
d_gene: TRBD2
CDR3aa: CASQMGLAGGLTDTQYF
CDR3nt: TGCGCCAGCCAAATGGGGCTAGCGGGAGGCCTCACAGATACGCAGTATTTT

abundance: few
v_gene: TRBV4-2
j_gene: TRBJ1-2
d_gene: TRBD1
CDR3aa: CASSQVSGQGNYGYTF
CDR3nt: TGTGCCAGCAGCCAAGTATCGGGACAGGGGAACTATGGCTACACCTTC

abundance: NA
v_gene: TRBV19
j_gene: TRBJ1-5
d_gene: NA
CDR3aa: CASSIGGPQHF
CDR3nt: TGTGCCAGTAGTATAGGTGGGCCCCAGCATTTT

abundance: NA
v_gene: TRBV11-2
j_gene: TRBJ2-5
d_gene: NA
CDR3aa: CASSPSRVETQYF
CDR3nt: TGTGCCAGCAGCCCATCGAGGGTTGAGACCCAGTACTTC

abundance: NA
v_gene: TRBV6-5
j_gene: TRBJ1-1
d_gene: NA
CDR3aa: CASSYGGTEAFF
CDR3nt: TGTGCCAGCAGTTACGGGGGGACTGAAGCTTTCTTT

abundance: NA
v_gene: TRBV25-1
j_gene: TRBJ2-7
d_gene: NA
CDR3aa: CASTGGGGLSYEQYF
CDR3nt: TGTGCCAGCACCGGGGGAGGGGGCTTAAGCTACGAGCAGTACTTC

abundance: NA
v_gene: TRBV2
j_gene: TRBJ1-3
d_gene: NA
CDR3aa: CASGTSAGNTIYF
CDR3nt: TGTGCCAGCGGGACATCAGCTGGAAACACCATATATTTT

abundance: NA
v_gene: TRBV7-2
j_gene: TRBJ2-5
d_gene: TRBD2
CDR3aa: CASSTRLAGAKETQYF
CDR3nt: TGTGCCAGCAGCACCCGACTAGCGGGGGCGAAAGAGACCCAGTACTTC

abundance: once
v_gene: TRBV29-1
j_gene: TRBJ1-1
d_gene: NA
CDR3aa: CSVNRGGTGVAFF
CDR3nt: TGCAGCGTGAACAGAGGAGGTACGGGGGTAGCTTTCTTT

abundance: NA
v_gene: TRBV5-6
j_gene: TRBJ2-7
d_gene: NA
CDR3aa: CASSSPGPGAHEQYF
CDR3nt: TGTGCCAGCAGCTCCCCGGGCCCCGGGGCCCACGAGCAGTACTTC

abundance: NA
v_gene: TRBV29-1
j_gene: TRBJ1-6
d_gene: TRBD1
CDR3aa: CSVGTGGNSPLHF
CDR3nt: TGCAGCGTTGGGACAGGGGGTAATTCACCCCTCCACTTT

abundance: once
v_gene: TRBV27
j_gene: TRBJ2-3
d_gene: NA
CDR3aa: CAVQGPLDTQYF
CDR3nt: TGTGCGGTGCAGGGGCCGCTGGATACGCAGTATTTT

abundance: NA
v_gene: TRBV7-3
j_gene: TRBJ2-2
d_gene: NA
CDR3aa: CASSPTRTVTGELFF
CDR3nt: TGTGCCAGCAGCCCGACCCGGACGGTAACCGGGGAGCTGTTTTTT

abundance: few
v_gene: TRBV27
j_gene: TRBJ1-4
d_gene: NA
CDR3aa: CASRRRGAGEKLFF
CDR3nt: TGTGCCAGCAGGCGTAGGGGGGCGGGTGAAAAACTGTTTTTT

abundance: NA
v_gene: TRBV9
j_gene: TRBJ2-2
d_gene: NA
CDR3aa: CASSPRTARTGELFF
CDR3nt: TGTGCCAGCAGCCCTCGGACAGCACGGACCGGGGAGCTGTTTTTT

abundance: once
v_gene: TRBV4-2
j_gene: TRBJ1-5
d_gene: NA
CDR3aa: CASSQELSHSNQPQHF
CDR3nt: TGTGCCAGCAGCCAAGAGCTCAGCCATAGCAATCAGCCCCAGCATTTT

abundance: NA
v_gene: TRBV29-1
j_gene: TRBJ1-5
d_gene: NA
CDR3aa: CSVTDGFRDQPQHF
CDR3nt: TGCAGCGTAACTGATGGGTTCAGGGATCAGCCCCAGCATTTT

abundance: NA
v_gene: TRBV11-3
j_gene: TRBJ2-7
d_gene: TRBD2
CDR3aa: CASSLSGEEQYF
CDR3nt: TGTGCCAGCAGCTTAAGCGGGGAGGAGCAGTACTTC

abundance: NA
v_gene: TRBV5-1
j_gene: TRBJ2-1
d_gene: NA
CDR3aa: CASSRSGDEQFF
CDR3nt: TGCGCCAGCAGCAGAAGTGGGGATGAGCAGTTCTTC

abundance: medium-sized
v_gene: TRBV27
j_gene: TRBJ1-5
d_gene: NA
CDR3aa: CASSKGIDQPQHF
CDR3nt: TGTGCCAGCAGTAAAGGGATAGATCAGCCCCAGCATTTT

abundance: NA
v_gene: TRBV5-8
j_gene: TRBJ2-7
d_gene: NA
CDR3aa: CASSLASPGYEQYF
CDR3nt: TGTGCCAGCAGCTTGGCCTCTCCGGGGTACGAGCAGTACTTC